This TCR beta chain was captured by sequencing in a study of T cells in localized non-small cell lung cancer. General study results and limits: Heterogeneity stays possible, as sequencing covered only one tumor region. Uninvolved adjacent lung showed peak T cell clonality, exceeding tumor. Longer overall survival was seen with higher T cell density measured in blood.

This table comes from immunoSEQ multiplex PCR, and its TCRdb copy is limited to in-frame clones, with some not included. The table lists about 24,000 clones, roughly 90% of them singletons, with roughly 2.8% in the top ten. Worth noting for this clone: Its specificity is not known.

Source: peripheral blood, taken before any cancer treatment. This clonotype was obtained from a woman aged 40 to 75 with stage I lung adenocarcinoma.

CDR3 DNA sequence: TGTGCCTGGAGTTCCGGGGTAGTGGAGACCCAGTACTTC. As protein: CAWSSGVVETQYF. The rearrangement joins TRBV30 to TRBJ2-5, with TRBD2 as a possible D gene (5 bases). The germline V gene has CDR1 GTSNPN and CDR2 SVGIG (reference sequence). The CDR3 totals 13 residues. V lost 2 bases to trimming and J lost 5 bases, with 12 bases between them.